Included here is one TCR beta chain sequence, with context. Its antigen is currently unknown. The CDR3 spans 14 residues. Trimming removed 2 bases at V and 7 bases at J, with 12 bases between. Germline CDR1 and CDR2: WSHSY and SAAADI. The PCR had 60 Vbeta and 13 Jbeta primers. Method: immunoSEQ multiplex PCR; TCRdb's copy keeps in-frame clones and lacks some. The sample shows 90,000 to 100,000 clones, around 69% of them seen only once. This sample is part of a study of cytomegalovirus exposure and HLA in healthy donors. At the level of the study: Unique TCR beta sequences numbering approximately 120 million came from roughly 180 million T cells in an earlier analysis. Study outcomes and limitations: Confirmation was obtained in vitro that a few CMV-associated chains are specific for CMV antigens. TCR beta V- and J-gene trimming, according to a later analysis, was linked to a missense DCLRE1C variant. Most subjects' HLA-A and HLA-B alleles were reportedly predicted from TCR beta sequences.

The chain has TRBV10-2 and TRBJ2-1; D possibly corresponds to TRBD1 (5 bases). This clonotype originated in a man between 25 and 39 years old in good health and CMV-seronegative. Material: PBMCs. The CDR3 nucleotides read TGCGCCAGCAGTGAGAGGCTGGGGCCTAATGAGCAGTTCTTC. Translating gives CASSERLGPNEQFF.